One and the same sample provided the 30 T cell receptor beta chains below, sequenced in a study of CD8 T cells in Susac syndrome. The RNA input was roughly 0.45 to 1 ug, and it was reverse transcribed with random hexamers. In TCRdb, the immunoSEQ multiplex PCR reads were re-called with MiXCR into one record per CDR3 protein. The data contain approximately 120,000 distinct CDR3 sequences, approximately 89% of them singletons. The sequencing sample was made of CD8+ T cells from PBMCs. Receptors originate from a human donor with multiple sclerosis.

The genes are TRBV19 and TRBJ1-1, with a weak D call TRBD1 (5 bases). Per germline, CDR1 LNHDA and CDR2 SQIVND (reference sequence). The CDR3 sequence is 15 residues long. V dropped 6 bases and J dropped 3 bases, with 17 bases sitting between them. The CDR3 loop reads CASSSDRDGDTEAFF. In DNA form, the CDR3 reads TGTGCCAGTAGCAGCGACCGGGACGGAGACACTGAAGCTTTCTTT.

The CDR3 spells CASQWGSDYGYTF. CDR3 nucleotides: TGTGCCAGTCAATGGGGGTCGGACTATGGCTACACCTTC. The chain couples TRBV19 to TRBJ1-2; possibly TRBD1 for D (5 bases). Trimming shortened V by 8 bases and J by 3 bases, and 13 bases separated the two germline ends. The CDR3 is 13 residues long. Germline CDR1 LNHDA, CDR2 SQIVND (reference sequence).

This sequence joins TRBV3-1 and TRBJ2-3; the D is unclear. Trimming removed 7 bases at V and 4 bases at J, with 0 bases between. Germline V CDR1 and CDR2: LGHDT, YNNKEL (reference sequence). This CDR3 contains 9 residues. For the CDR3, the DNA is TGTGCCAGCACAGATACGCAGTATTTT. It yields the protein CASTDTQYF.

V gene TRBV5-6 combines with J gene TRBJ2-1, with D perhaps given as TRBD1 or TRBD2 (5 bases each). CDR1 is SGHDT, CDR2 YYEEEE, per germline. V lost 7 bases and J 4 bases, leaving 18 bases between the germline ends. The CDR3 sequence is 15 residues long. This CDR3 is CASLPGTPDYNEQFF. CDR3 bases: TGTGCCAGCCTTCCCGGGACCCCGGATTACAATGAGCAGTTCTTC.

The rearrangement uses TRBV19 and TRBJ1-2; a weak D match, TRBD1 (6 bases). V lost 7 bases and J lost 6, with 15 bases in between. The germline V gene has CDR1 LNHDA and CDR2 SQIVND (reference sequence). This CDR3 has 13 residues. The chain's CDR3 is CASTLGQPHGYTF. In DNA form, the CDR3 reads TGTGCCAGTACCCTGGGACAACCCCATGGCTACACCTTC.

This chain connects TRBV7-2 to TRBJ2-5; 7 bases align to TRBD2. V gave up 7 bases and J gave up 4 bases; unmatched junction bases: 6. The CDR3 loop spans 13 amino acids. From germline, CDR1 is SGHTA and CDR2 FQGNSA. The CDR3 sequence is CASNQGRGETQYF. The CDR3 DNA follows: TGTGCCAGCAACCAAGGGAGGGGAGAGACCCAGTACTTC.

This clonotype came up once. DNA for the CDR3: TGTGCCAGTCGGCCCGTGCTCAATCAGCCCCAGCATTTT. Amino acids: CASRPVLNQPQHF. The genes are TRBV28 and TRBJ1-5; no clear D. Germline lookup yields CDR1 MDHEN and CDR2 SYDVKM. Trimming cost V 9 bases and J 3 bases, with 12 bases left between them. The length of the CDR3 is 13 residues.

The CDR3 here is CAWTRGIAEAFF. The DNA for the CDR3 is TGTGCCTGGACAAGGGGGATTGCTGAAGCTTTCTTT. The rearrangement joins TRBV30 to TRBJ1-1, with D perhaps matching TRBD1 (6 bases). The germline CDR1 and CDR2 sequences are GTSNPN and SVGIG (reference sequence). Trimming shortened V by 4 bases and J by 6 bases, and 12 bases separated the two germline ends. The CDR3 consists of 12 residues.

The chain combines TRBV25-1 with TRBJ2-5, with unresolved D. CDR3 length equals 14 residues. Germline lookup yields CDR1 MGHDK and CDR2 SYGVNS. V dropped 4 bases and J dropped 5 bases, with 14 bases sitting between them. The CDR3 reads CASSVTEPWETQYF. CDR3 coding DNA: TGTGCCAGCAGTGTTACGGAGCCCTGGGAGACCCAGTACTTC.

The rearrangement uses TRBV28 and TRBJ2-1; D is unresolved. V shed 4 bases and J shed 0 bases, with 7 bases lying between them. CDR3 length equals 14 residues. In germline, CDR1 is MDHEN, CDR2 SYDVKM. The CDR3 loop reads CASSSSSSYNEQFF. In nucleotides, the CDR3 is TGTGCCAGCAGTTCATCAAGCTCCTACAATGAGCAGTTCTTC.

This chain uses TRBV29-1 with TRBJ2-5; TRBD2 is a possible D gene (6 bases). CDR3 size: 16 residues. V dropped 1 base and J dropped 5 bases, with 20 bases sitting between them. Germline CDR1 SQVTM, CDR2 ANQGSEA. CDR3 DNA: TGCAGCGTTGAAGGCGGGGTCTTTCTACTTGGGGAGACCCAGTACTTC. Translated: CSVEGGVFLLGETQYF.

The chain recombines TRBV30 with TRBJ1-1, with unresolved D. Germline V gene lookup returns CDR1 GTSNPN and CDR2 SVGIG (reference sequence). This CDR3 contains 13 residues. This CDR3 is CAATGGMNTEAFF. CDR3 sequence (DNA): TGTGCTGCGACTGGAGGAATGAACACTGAAGCTTTCTTT.

The table lists this clonotype with a count of one. The rearrangement joins TRBV6-5 to TRBJ2-2; D uncertain. The V end was cut by 3 bases, the J end by 10 bases, with 12 bases between. The CDR3 sequence is 13 residues long. CDR1 MNHEY and CDR2 SVGAGI come from the germline V gene. CDR3 DNA sequence: TGTGCCAGCAGTTATGAGGCGGCTCCGGAGCTGTTTTTT. Encoded protein: CASSYEAAPELFF.

The V gene is TRBV20-1, the J gene TRBJ2-3; D remains ambiguous. The CDR3 runs 14 residues. The V end was cut by 6 bases, the J end by 2 bases, with 15 bases between. Germline assignment: CDR1 DFQATT and CDR2 SNEGSKA (reference sequence). CDR3 in amino acids: CSALPDFFTDTQYF. The CDR3 DNA reads TGCAGTGCGCTTCCTGACTTTTTCACAGATACGCAGTATTTT.

The genes are TRBV3-1 and TRBJ1-4; TRBD1 is a possible D gene (5 bases). The CDR3 runs to 14 residues. The germline V and J ends were trimmed by 3 bases and 1 base, with 6 bases remaining between them. Germline CDR1 reads LGHDT; CDR2 reads YNNKEL (reference sequence). The CDR3 sequence: CASSQQGTNEKLFF. Here the CDR3 DNA reads TGTGCCAGCAGCCAGCAGGGAACTAATGAAAAACTGTTTTTT.

The chain is built from TRBV6-5 and TRBJ2-1; maybe TRBD1 (5 bases). Germline V gene data show CDR1 as MNHEY and CDR2 as SVGAGI. The V gene lost 8 bases and the J gene lost 9 bases, with 14 bases spanning the gap. This CDR3 is 12 amino acids long. CDR3 sequence: CASSIGAGEQFF. In nucleotides, the CDR3 is TGTGCCAGCTCAATAGGGGCCGGTGAGCAGTTCTTC.

This sequence joins TRBV7-8 and TRBJ2-7, with 7 nucleotides matching TRBD1. From germline, CDR1 is SGHVS and CDR2 FQNEAQ. The J segment lost 2 bases and the V segment lost 2 bases, leaving 3 bases of the junction unmatched. The CDR3 contains 14 residues. The CDR3, as DNA: TGTGCCAGCAGCTTAATTGGGACAGCCTACGAGCAGTACTTC. Translation gives CASSLIGTAYEQYF. Filled out from reference TRBV7-8 and TRBJ2-7, the complete variable domain reads GAGVSQSPRYKVAKRGQDVALRCDPISGHVSLFWYQQALGQGPEFLTYFQNEAQLDKSGLPSDRFFAERPEGSVSTLKIQRTQQEDSAVYLCASSLIGTAYEQYFGPGTRLTVT.

The chain joins TRBV2 to TRBJ2-1; D assignment may be TRBD1 or TRBD2 (5 bases each). From germline, CDR1 is SNHLY and CDR2 FYNNEI. The CDR3 extends over 13 amino acids. Between the trimmed V and J ends, which lost 4 bases and 9 bases, there was a span of 13 bases. CDR3 DNA: TGTGCCAGCAGTGCGGGGCTGGAAAGTGAGCAGTTCTTC. It encodes CASSAGLESEQFF.

The gene calls are TRBV5-1 and TRBJ2-1; D not certain. The germline V gene encodes CDR1 SGHRS and CDR2 YFSETQ. The V end was cut by 0 bases, the J end by 4 bases, with 8 bases between. The CDR3 covers 14 residues. The CDR3 DNA sequence: TGCGCCAGCAGCTTGGTGTCACATTACAATGAGCAGTTCTTC. Translating it yields CASSLVSHYNEQFF.

The chain has TRBV15 and TRBJ2-1; D gene uncertain. The CDR3 has 12 residues. The germline CDR1 and CDR2 sequences are LNHNV and YYDKDF (reference sequence). Trimming took 2 bases from V and 5 from J, leaving 4 bases between them. The CDR3 bases are TGTGCCACCAGCAGACCTGACAATGAGCAGTTCTTC. It yields the protein CATSRPDNEQFF.

The chain recombines TRBV4-3 with TRBJ1-1, with TRBD1 matching 7 bases. The germline gives CDR1 LGHNA, CDR2 YSLEER. The CDR3 is made up of 15 amino acids. V shed 4 bases, J shed 3 bases, and the junction held 8 bases outside the gene matches. In DNA form, the CDR3 reads TGCGCCAGCAGCCCCTCGAGGGGGCCAGACACTGAAGCTTTCTTT. It translates to CASSPSRGPDTEAFF.

The chain carries TRBV6-2 or TRBV6-3 and TRBJ2-7; D uncertain. Deletions cut 5 bases from V and 3 bases from J, with 5 bases between. Germline CDR1 and CDR2: MNHEY and SVGEGT. The CDR3 consists of 11 residues. CDR3 bases: TGTGCCAGCAGTGACGTCTACGAGCAGTACTTC. Encoded protein: CASSDVYEQYF.

This clonotype was seen only a few times. The chain has TRBV24-1 and TRBJ2-3; D perhaps matches TRBD1 (5 bases). V was clipped by 1 base and J by 2 bases, with 9 bases between them. CDR1 and CDR2 (germline): KGHDR, SFDVKD. CDR3 size: 15 residues. The CDR3 DNA follows: TGTGCCACCAGTGATTTTCCCAGGGACACAGATACGCAGTATTTT. Amino acid sequence: CATSDFPRDTDTQYF.

This clonotype was observed once. The CDR3 loop reads CASSPFSGSTDTQYF. The CDR3 DNA follows: TGCGCCAGCAGCCCATTTAGCGGGAGCACAGATACGCAGTATTTT. The V call is TRBV4-1, the J call TRBJ2-3; TRBD2 aligns across 7 bases. This CDR3 spans 15 amino acids. Germline CDR1 and CDR2: MGHRA and YSYEKL. V trimming: 4 bases; J trimming: 0 bases; junction bases outside the gene matches: 4.

This clonotype was counted a single time. The chain joins TRBV7-6 to TRBJ2-2; D is perhaps TRBD2 (6 bases). Deletions cut 1 base from V and 7 bases from J, with 10 bases between. There are 14 residues in the CDR3. CDR1 and CDR2 (germline): SGHVS, FNYEAQ. CDR3 coding DNA: TGTGCCAGCAGCTTAGGGGAGGACGGCGGGGAGCTGTTTTTT. Its translation is CASSLGEDGGELFF.

Of note for this clonotype: One junction end does not reproduce the germline sequence, and a read error may be involved. The chain is built from TRBV15 and TRBJ2-5, with D perhaps TRBD2 (6 bases). The CDR3 extends over 16 amino acids. CDR1 is LNHNV and CDR2 is YYDKDF in the germline V gene (reference sequence). CDR3 DNA: TGTGCCACCAGCCCCATCTCGGTGGGAACGGGAGAGACCCAGTATTTC. Its translation: CATSPISVGTGETQYF. The full variable domain, with the rest looked up from reference TRBV15 and TRBJ2-5, is DAMVIQNPRYQVTQFGKPVTLSCSQTLNHNVMYWYQQKSSQAPKLLFHYYDKDFNNEADTPDNFQSRRPNTSFCFLDIRSPGLGDTAMYLCATSPISVGTGETQYFGPGTRLLVL.

The V gene is TRBV28, the J gene TRBJ2-2, with D perhaps TRBD2 (5 bases). The germline V gene encodes CDR1 MDHEN and CDR2 SYDVKM. The CDR3 extends over 14 amino acids. V was trimmed by 3 bases and J by 3 bases, leaving 8 bases between them. The CDR3 sequence is CASSFGLYTGELFF. CDR3 sequence (DNA): TGTGCCAGCAGTTTCGGACTGTACACCGGGGAGCTGTTTTTT.

The rearrangement joins TRBV27 to TRBJ1-1; D may be TRBD1 (5 bases). Trimming left V 3 bases short and J 6 bases short, with 8 bases between. The CDR3 sequence is 12 residues long. CDR1 MNHEY and CDR2 SMNVEV come from the germline V gene (reference sequence). CDR3: CASSFPGSEAFF. The CDR3 nucleotides are TGTGCCAGCAGTTTCCCAGGGTCTGAAGCTTTCTTT.

V is TRBV3-1 and J is TRBJ2-2; D not resolved. Trimming took 1 base from V and 1 from J, leaving 7 bases between them. The length of the CDR3 is 15 residues. Germline V gene data show CDR1 as LGHDT and CDR2 as YNNKEL (reference sequence). CDR3 in amino acids: CASSQVRVNTGELFF. DNA of the CDR3: TGTGCCAGCAGCCAAGTTAGGGTGAACACCGGGGAGCTGTTTTTT.

The CDR3, as DNA: TGTGCCAGCAGCCCCTCGGGAGGGGACGGGATATACAATGAGCAGTTCTTC. Translation: CASSPSGGDGIYNEQFF. The chain combines TRBV7-9 with TRBJ2-1; TRBD2 aligns across 8 bases. Losses at the gene ends were 5 bases for V and 4 bases for J; bases not matched to a gene: 13. The CDR3 contains 17 residues. Germline V gene data show CDR1 as SEHNR and CDR2 as FQNEAQ (reference sequence). The variable domain in full, with the rest retrieved from reference TRBV7-9 and TRBJ2-1, is DTGVSQNPRHKITKRGQNVTFRCDPISEHNRLYWYRQTLGQGPEFLTYFQNEAQLEKSRLLSDRFSAERPKGSFSTLEIQRTEQGDSAMYLCASSPSGGDGIYNEQFFGPGTRLTVL.